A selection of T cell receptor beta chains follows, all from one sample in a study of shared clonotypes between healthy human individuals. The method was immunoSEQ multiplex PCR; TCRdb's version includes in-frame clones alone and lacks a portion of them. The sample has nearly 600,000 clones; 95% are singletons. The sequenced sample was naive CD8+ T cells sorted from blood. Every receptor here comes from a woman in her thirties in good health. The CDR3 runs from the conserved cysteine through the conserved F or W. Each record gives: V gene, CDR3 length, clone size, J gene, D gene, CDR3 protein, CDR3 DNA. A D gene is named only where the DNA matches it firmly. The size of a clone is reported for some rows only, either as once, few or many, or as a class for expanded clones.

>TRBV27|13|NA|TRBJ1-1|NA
CASSLLWNTEAFF
TGTGCCAGCAGTTTATTGTGGAACACTGAAGCTTTCTTT
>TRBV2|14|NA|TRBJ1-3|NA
CASNQRFSGNTIYF
TGTGCCAGCAATCAACGGTTCTCTGGAAACACCATATATTTT
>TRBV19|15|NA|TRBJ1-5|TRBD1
CASSIGQGADQPQHF
TGTGCCAGTAGTATCGGACAGGGGGCGGATCAGCCCCAGCATTTT
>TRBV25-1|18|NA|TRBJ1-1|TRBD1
CASSGIQGALPRDTEAFF
TGTGCCAGCAGTGGTATACAGGGGGCGCTGCCCAGGGACACTGAAGCTTTCTTT
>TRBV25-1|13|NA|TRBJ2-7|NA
CASSEKGHYEQYF
TGTGCCAGCAGTGAAAAGGGTCACTACGAGCAGTACTTC
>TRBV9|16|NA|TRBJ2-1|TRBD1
CASSVSFGTGVGEQFF
TGTGCCAGCAGCGTATCGTTCGGGACAGGGGTTGGTGAGCAGTTCTTC
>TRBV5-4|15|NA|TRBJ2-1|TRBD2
CASSFAGGPGNEQFF
TGTGCCAGCAGCTTCGCGGGAGGGCCGGGAAATGAGCAGTTCTTC
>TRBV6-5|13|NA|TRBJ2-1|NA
CASSGGSYNEQFF
TGTGCCAGCAGTGGGGGGTCCTACAATGAGCAGTTCTTC
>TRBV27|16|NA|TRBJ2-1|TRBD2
CASSLGRGSSYNEQFF
TGTGCCAGCTCCCTCGGGCGGGGGAGCTCCTACAATGAGCAGTTCTTC
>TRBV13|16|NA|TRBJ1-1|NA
CASSCQQEKAGAEAFF
TGTGCCAGCAGCTGCCAACAGGAGAAAGCAGGGGCTGAAGCTTTCTTT
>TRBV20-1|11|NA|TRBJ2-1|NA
CSARLGEEQFF
TGCAGTGCGCGACTAGGTGAGGAGCAGTTCTTC
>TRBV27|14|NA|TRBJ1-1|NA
CASSLRNMNTEAFF
TGTGCCAGCAGTTTAAGAAACATGAACACTGAAGCTTTCTTT
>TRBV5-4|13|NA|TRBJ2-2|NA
CASSWVVSGELFF
TGTGCCAGCAGCTGGGTGGTGTCCGGGGAGCTGTTTTTT
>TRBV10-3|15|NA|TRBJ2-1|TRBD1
CATTGGAGAYNEQFF
TGTGCCACAACAGGGGGCGCCGGGGCCTACAATGAGCAGTTCTTC
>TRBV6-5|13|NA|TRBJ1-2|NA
CASNRSGNYGYTF
TGTGCCAGCAACCGCTCAGGAAACTATGGCTACACCTTC
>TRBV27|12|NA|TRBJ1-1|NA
CASSGAAGEAFF
TGTGCCAGCAGTGGAGCGGCTGGTGAAGCTTTCTTT
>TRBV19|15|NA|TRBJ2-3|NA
CASSISLGGTDTQYF
TGTGCCAGTAGTATTTCTCTTGGAGGCACAGATACGCAGTATTTT
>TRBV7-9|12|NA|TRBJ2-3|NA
CASNEQGDTQYF
TGTGCCAGCAACGAACAGGGTGATACGCAGTATTTT
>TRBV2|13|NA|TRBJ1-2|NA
CASSVGDSYGYTF
TGTGCCAGCAGTGTGGGAGACAGCTATGGCTACACCTTC
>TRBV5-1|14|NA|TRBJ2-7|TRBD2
CASSLLAGAYEQYF
TGCGCCAGCAGCTTACTAGCGGGAGCCTACGAGCAGTACTTC
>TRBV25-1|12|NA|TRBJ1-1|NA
CATQDMNTEAFF
TGTGCCACCCAGGACATGAACACTGAAGCTTTCTTT
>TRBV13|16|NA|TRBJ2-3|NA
CASSSPHWQTTDTQYF
TGTGCCAGCAGCTCGCCCCATTGGCAGACCACAGATACGCAGTATTTT
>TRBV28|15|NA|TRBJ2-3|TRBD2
CASSLLSGSTDTQYF
TGTGCCAGCAGTCTCCTGAGCGGGAGTACAGATACGCAGTATTTT
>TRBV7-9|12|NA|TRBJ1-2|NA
CASSPSGAGYTF
TGTGCCAGCAGCCCCTCGGGGGCTGGCTACACCTTC
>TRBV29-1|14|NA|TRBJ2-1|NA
CSVDPTSSYNEQFF
TGCAGCGTTGATCCCACTTCCTCCTACAATGAGCAGTTCTTC
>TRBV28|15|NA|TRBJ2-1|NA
CASSFTGNSYNEQFF
TGTGCCAGCAGTTTCACAGGGAACTCCTACAATGAGCAGTTCTTC
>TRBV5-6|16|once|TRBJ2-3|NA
CASSYTSGYSTDTQYF
TGTGCCAGCAGTTATACAAGCGGGTATAGCACAGATACGCAGTATTTT
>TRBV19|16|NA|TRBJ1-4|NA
CASSWTYETTNEKLFF
TGTGCCAGTAGCTGGACGTATGAAACAACTAATGAAAAACTGTTTTTT
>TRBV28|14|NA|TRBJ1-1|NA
CASCLAGEVIEAFF
TGTGCCAGTTGCCTGGCAGGGGAAGTAATCGAAGCTTTCTTT
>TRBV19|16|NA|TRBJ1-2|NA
CASSINQGPIQNGYTF
TGTGCCAGTAGTATCAATCAGGGTCCGATTCAGAATGGCTACACCTTC
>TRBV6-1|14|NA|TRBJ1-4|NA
CASSDRDGYEKLFF
TGTGCCAGCAGTGACCGGGACGGTTATGAAAAACTGTTTTTT
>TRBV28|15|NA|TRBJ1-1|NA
CASSLSAGLNTEAFF
TGTGCCAGCAGTTTATCCGCAGGGTTGAACACTGAAGCTTTCTTT
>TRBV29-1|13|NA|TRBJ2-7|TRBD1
CSVETGASYEQYF
TGCAGCGTGGAGACAGGGGCCTCCTACGAGCAGTACTTC
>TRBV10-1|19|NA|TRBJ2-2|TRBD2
CASSELAGVLRANTGELFF
TGCGCCAGCAGTGAACTAGCGGGAGTTCTCCGGGCGAACACCGGGGAGCTGTTTTTT
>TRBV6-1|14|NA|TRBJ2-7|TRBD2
CASSDRLATDEQYF
TGTGCCAGCAGTGACCGACTAGCGACGGACGAGCAGTACTTC
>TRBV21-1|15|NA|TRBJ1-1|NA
CASTPGGGGRAEAFF
TGTGCCAGCACCCCAGGTGGGGGGGGCCGGGCTGAAGCTTTCTTT
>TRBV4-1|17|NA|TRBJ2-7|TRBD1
CASSQEFGTGVSYEQYF
TGCGCCAGCAGCCAAGAATTTGGGACAGGGGTGTCCTACGAGCAGTACTTC
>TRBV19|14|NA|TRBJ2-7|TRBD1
CASSPATGDYEQYF
TGTGCCAGTAGTCCCGCGACAGGGGACTACGAGCAGTACTTC
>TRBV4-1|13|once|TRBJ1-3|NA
CASSGRPGNTIYF
TGCGCCAGCAGCGGGAGGCCCGGAAACACCATATATTTT
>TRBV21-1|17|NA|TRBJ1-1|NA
CASSKYGTGLMDTEAFF
TGTGCCAGCAGCAAATATGGGACAGGGCTGATGGACACTGAAGCTTTCTTT
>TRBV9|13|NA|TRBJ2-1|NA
CASSTEGYNEQFF
TGTGCCAGCAGCACGGAGGGCTACAATGAGCAGTTCTTC
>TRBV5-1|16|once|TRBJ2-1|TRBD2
CASSAGLAGSYNEQFF
TGCGCCAGCAGCGCGGGACTAGCGGGCTCCTACAATGAGCAGTTCTTC
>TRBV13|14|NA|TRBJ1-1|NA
CASSPTLGNTEAFF
TGTGCCAGCAGCCCCACGTTAGGGAACACTGAAGCTTTCTTT
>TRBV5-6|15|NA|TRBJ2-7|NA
CASSLAYGLPPEQYF
TGTGCCAGCAGCTTGGCCTACGGACTACCTCCCGAGCAGTACTTC
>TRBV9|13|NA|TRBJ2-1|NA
CASSGTSPNEQFF
TGTGCCAGCAGCGGAACTAGCCCCAATGAGCAGTTCTTC
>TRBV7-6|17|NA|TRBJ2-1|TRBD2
CASSPNLSGRAQNEQFF
TGTGCCAGCAGTCCGAACCTTAGCGGGAGGGCCCAAAATGAGCAGTTCTTC
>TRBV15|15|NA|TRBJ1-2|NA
CATSRDKGRGWGYTF
TGTGCCACCAGCAGAGATAAGGGGCGAGGCTGGGGCTACACCTTC
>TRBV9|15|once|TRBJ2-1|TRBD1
CASSVGQGGPNEQFF
TGTGCCAGCAGCGTAGGACAGGGGGGACCCAATGAGCAGTTCTTC
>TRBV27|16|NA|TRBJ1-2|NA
CASSLSPKQVHYGYTF
TGTGCCAGCAGTTTATCGCCGAAACAGGTCCACTATGGCTACACCTTC
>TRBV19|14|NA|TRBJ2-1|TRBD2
CASSLGGAYNEQFF
TGTGCCAGTAGTCTCGGGGGGGCCTACAATGAGCAGTTCTTC
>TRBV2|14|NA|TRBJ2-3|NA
CASSDRDPPDTQYF
TGTGCCAGCAGTGACAGGGATCCCCCAGATACGCAGTATTTT
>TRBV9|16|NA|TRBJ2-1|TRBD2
CASSVGASGRYNEQFF
TGTGCCAGCAGCGTAGGTGCTAGCGGGAGGTACAATGAGCAGTTCTTC
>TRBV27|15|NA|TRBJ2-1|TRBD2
CASSMYRLAGEEQFF
TGTGCCAGCAGTATGTATCGACTAGCGGGAGAAGAGCAGTTCTTC
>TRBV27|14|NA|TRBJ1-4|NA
CASGARATNEKLFF
TGTGCCAGCGGAGCACGCGCAACTAATGAAAAACTGTTTTTT
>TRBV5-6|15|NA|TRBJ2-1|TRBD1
CASSARQGFYNEQFF
TGTGCCAGCAGCGCCCGACAGGGTTTCTACAATGAGCAGTTCTTC
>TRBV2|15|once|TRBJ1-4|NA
CASSDPSATNEKLFF
TGTGCCAGCAGTGATCCGTCGGCAACTAATGAAAAACTGTTTTTT
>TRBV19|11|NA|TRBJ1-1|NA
CASSTTTEAFF
TGTGCCAGTAGTACAACCACTGAAGCTTTCTTT